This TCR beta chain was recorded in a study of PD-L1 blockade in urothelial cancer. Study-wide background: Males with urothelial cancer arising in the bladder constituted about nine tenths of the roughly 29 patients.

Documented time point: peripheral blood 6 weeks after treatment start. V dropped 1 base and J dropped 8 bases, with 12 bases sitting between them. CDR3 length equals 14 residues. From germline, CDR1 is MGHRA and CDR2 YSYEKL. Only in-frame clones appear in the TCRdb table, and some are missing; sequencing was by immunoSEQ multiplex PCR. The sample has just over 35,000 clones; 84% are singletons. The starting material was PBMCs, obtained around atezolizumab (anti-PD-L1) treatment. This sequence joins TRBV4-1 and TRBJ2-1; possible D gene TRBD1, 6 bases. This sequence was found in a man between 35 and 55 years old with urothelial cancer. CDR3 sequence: CASSQGGNRDEQFF. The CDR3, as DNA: TGCGCCAGCAGCCAAGGTGGGAACAGGGATGAGCAGTTCTTC.